The clone carrying this TCR beta chain has just a few counts. In the study's own analysis: Amplifying reference gene primers gave estimates of nucleated cell counts. The data were produced by immunoSEQ multiplex PCR, yet TCRdb's version contains in-frame clones alone and is incomplete. The D gene and trimming were derived from the DNA, and the V and J assignments and clone size from that table. The table includes around 170,000 clones, 74% detected once. This entry belongs to a study of blood T cell repertoires in COVID-19. Overall study context: PBMCs, B-cell-depleted T cells, or T cells were the source of the cDNA or gDNA that made up the material.

The CDR3 is 14 residues long. CDR1 and CDR2 from the germline V gene are MNHNY and SVGAGI (reference sequence). Trimming removed 5 bases from V and 5 bases from J; junction bases left unmatched: 8. The clonotype comes from a woman of 80 years or more with acute or convalescent COVID-19. V usage is TRBV6-6 and J usage is TRBJ2-7; TRBD1 matches 8 bases. The sequencing input was peripheral blood. This CDR3 reads CASSPGQGVNEQYF. The CDR3 coding sequence is TGTGCCAGCAGTCCCGGACAGGGTGTGAACGAGCAGTACTTC.